This TCR beta chain was identified in a study of blood T cell repertoires in COVID-19. Study overall: The United States, Italy and Spain were the sources of the acute and convalescent COVID-19 samples. PBMCs, B-cell-depleted T cells, or T cells were the source of the cDNA or gDNA that made up the material.

V lost 0 bases and J lost 11, with 20 bases in between. This CDR3 comprises 15 residues. Germline lookup yields CDR1 SGHRS and CDR2 YFSETQ. Under the authors' procedure: Quantification of nucleated cells was approximated via reference gene primer amplification. TCRdb's copy holds only in-frame clones and misses some; the assay was immunoSEQ multiplex PCR. V and J calls and clone size are those listed in that table; D and trimming were worked out from the DNA. The data hold 65,000 to 95,000 clones, with roughly 90% observed a single time. Sequenced sample: peripheral blood. The receptor was isolated from a man over 45 with COVID-19, enrolled during active disease. The chain recombines TRBV5-1 with TRBJ1-2, with D hard to call. DNA for the CDR3: TGCGCCAGCAGCTTGGCCGGTTCAGCTAACTATAGATACACCTTC. Its translation is CASSLAGSANYRYTF.